The clone carrying this T cell receptor (beta chain) showed up many times. Its specificity is unknown. From RNA transcripts, TCR beta CDR3 regions were amplified. The study used the HTBI primer set for a first-round RT-PCR of the TCR CDR3. TCRdb analysed the multiplex PCR reads with MiXCR anew, one entry per CDR3 protein. The table includes more than 500,000 distinct CDR3 sequences, around 15% detected once. Recently diagnosed hyperthyroidism of less than 2 months' duration affected patients aged 18 to 65. Based on clinical symptoms, serum thyroxine and TRAb, thyroid ultrasound and orbital computed tomography, diagnoses were reached. The data belong to a study of T cells in Graves' hyperthyroidism and ophthalmopathy. General observations from the study: The model identified upcoming ophthalmopathy a median about six months ahead of onset. Most thyroid clonotypes with frequency above 0.001 were detected in blood.

V was cut by 3 bases and J by 2 bases, with 9 bases left in between. CDR1 and CDR2 from the germline V gene are MDHEN and SYDVKM. This CDR3 is built from 14 residues. The V call is TRBV28, the J call TRBJ2-3; a possible D gene is TRBD2 (5 bases). Material for sequencing was blood. The sequence came from a woman aged 25 to 39 with Graves' hyperthyroidism. The CDR3 coding sequence is TGTGCCAGCAGTTTCGGACTCTCCACAGATACGCAGTATTTT. This translates into CASSFGLSTDTQYF.